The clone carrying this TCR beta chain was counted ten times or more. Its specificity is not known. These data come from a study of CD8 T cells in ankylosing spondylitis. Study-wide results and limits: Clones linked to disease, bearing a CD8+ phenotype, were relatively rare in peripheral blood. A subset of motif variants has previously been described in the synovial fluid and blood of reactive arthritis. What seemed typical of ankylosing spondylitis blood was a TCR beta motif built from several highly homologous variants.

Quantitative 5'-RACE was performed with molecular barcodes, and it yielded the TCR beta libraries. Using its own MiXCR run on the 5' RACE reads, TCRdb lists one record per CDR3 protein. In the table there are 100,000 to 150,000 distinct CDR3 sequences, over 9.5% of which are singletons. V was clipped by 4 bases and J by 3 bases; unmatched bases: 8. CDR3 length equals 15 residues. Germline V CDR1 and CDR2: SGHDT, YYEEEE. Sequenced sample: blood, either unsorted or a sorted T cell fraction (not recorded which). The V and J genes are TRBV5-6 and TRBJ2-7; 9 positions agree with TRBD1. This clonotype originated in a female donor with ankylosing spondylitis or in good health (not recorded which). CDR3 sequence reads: CASSPGTGSLYEQYF. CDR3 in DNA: TGTGCCAGCAGCCCCGGGACAGGGTCCCTCTACGAGCAGTACTTC.